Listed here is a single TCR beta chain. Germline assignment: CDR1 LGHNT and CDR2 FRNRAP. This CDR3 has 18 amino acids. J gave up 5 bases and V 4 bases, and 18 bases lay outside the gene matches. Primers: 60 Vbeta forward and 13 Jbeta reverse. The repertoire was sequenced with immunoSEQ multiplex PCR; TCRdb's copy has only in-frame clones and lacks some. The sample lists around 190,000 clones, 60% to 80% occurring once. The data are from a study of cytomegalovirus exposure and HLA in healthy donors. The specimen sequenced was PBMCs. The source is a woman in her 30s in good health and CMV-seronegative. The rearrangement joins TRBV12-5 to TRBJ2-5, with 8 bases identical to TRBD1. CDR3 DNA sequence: TGTGCTAGTGGTTCACAGGGGATGGGACAGGTCTCGTTGGAGACCCAGTACTTC. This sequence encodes CASGSQGMGQVSLETQYF.